The subject of this entry is one T cell receptor (beta chain). As yet, its antigen is unknown. Different DNA sequences within this sample yield the same CDR3. TCRdb's table, derived via immunoSEQ multiplex PCR, lists solely in-frame clones and lacks some. The data contain more than 2 million clones, 95% of them seen just once; the ten biggest clones take up 0.1% to 0.15%. Per the germline V gene, CDR1 is MDHEN and CDR2 is SYDVKM. Trimming stripped 5 bases from V and 4 bases from J, with 14 bases between. The CDR3 runs to 14 residues. The entry originates in a study of shared clonotypes between healthy human individuals. Study background: Every donor yielded three CD4 naive, three CD4 memory, two CD8 naive and one CD8 memory plate.

Study-level findings and limits: Among donors, clonotype sharing was expected to be affected by sequencing depth. Exclusively blood specimens were collected; tissue repertoires likely differ. Clonotypes shared by all four donors outscored non-shared clonotypes in generation probability.

The receptor was derived from a man aged 18 to 30 in good health. The gene calls are TRBV28 and TRBJ1-2; D remains ambiguous. What was sequenced was naive CD4+ T cells sorted from blood. The subset is: CD45RA+ positively selected. The CDR3 is CASSPYGGRYGYTF. The DNA of the CDR3 is TGTGCCAGCAGTCCATACGGTGGGCGCTATGGCTACACCTTC.